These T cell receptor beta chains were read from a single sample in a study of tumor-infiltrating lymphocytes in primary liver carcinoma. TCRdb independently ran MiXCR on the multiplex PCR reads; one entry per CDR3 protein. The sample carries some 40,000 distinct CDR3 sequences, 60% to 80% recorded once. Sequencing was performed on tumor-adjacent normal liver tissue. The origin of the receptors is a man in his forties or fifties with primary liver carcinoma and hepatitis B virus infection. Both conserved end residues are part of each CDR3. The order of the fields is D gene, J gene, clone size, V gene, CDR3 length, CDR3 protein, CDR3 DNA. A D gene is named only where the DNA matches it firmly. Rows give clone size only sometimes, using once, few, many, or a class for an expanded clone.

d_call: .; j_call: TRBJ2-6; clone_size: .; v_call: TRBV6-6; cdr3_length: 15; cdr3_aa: CAISRQERGANALTF; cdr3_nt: TGTGCCATCAGTCGACAGGAGCGCGGGGCCAACGCCCTGACTTTC
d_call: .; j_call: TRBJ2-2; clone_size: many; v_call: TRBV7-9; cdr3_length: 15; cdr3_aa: CASTRTGQNTGELFF; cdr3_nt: TGTGCCAGCACCAGGACTGGACAGAACACCGGGGAGCTGTTTTTT
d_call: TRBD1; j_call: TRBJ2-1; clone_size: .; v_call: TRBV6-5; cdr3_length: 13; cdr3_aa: CTSNQRQGGEQFF; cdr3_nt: TGTACCAGCAATCAACGACAGGGGGGTGAGCAGTTCTTC
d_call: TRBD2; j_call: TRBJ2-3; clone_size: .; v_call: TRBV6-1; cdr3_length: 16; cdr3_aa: CASTEIAGGRTGTQYF; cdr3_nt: TGTGCCAGCACTGAAATAGCGGGAGGAAGGACAGGTACGCAGTATTTT
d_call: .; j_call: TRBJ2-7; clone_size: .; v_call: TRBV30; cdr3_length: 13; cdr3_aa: CAWSVEYSYEQYF; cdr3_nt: TGTGCCTGGAGTGTAGAATACTCCTACGAGCAATACTTC
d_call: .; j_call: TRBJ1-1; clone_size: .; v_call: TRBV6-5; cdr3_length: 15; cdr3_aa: CASSYQPGPYAEALF; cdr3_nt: TGTGCCAGCAGTTACCAGCCGGGGCCGTACGCTGAAGCTTTATTT
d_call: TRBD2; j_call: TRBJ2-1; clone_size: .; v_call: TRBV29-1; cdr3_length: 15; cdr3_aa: CTVEPPREVRNEQFF; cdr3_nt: TGCACTGTTGAACCTCCGCGGGAGGTCCGCAATGAGCAGTTCTTC
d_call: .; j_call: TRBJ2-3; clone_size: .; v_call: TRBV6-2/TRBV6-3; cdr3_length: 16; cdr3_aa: CVSSFLGRLRGDTQYF; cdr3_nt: TGTGTCAGTAGCTTCCTAGGACGGCTTAGGGGAGATACACAGTATTTT
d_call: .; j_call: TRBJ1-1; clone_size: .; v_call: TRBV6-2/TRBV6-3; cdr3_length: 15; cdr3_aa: CASSINRVGNTDAFF; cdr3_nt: TGTGCCAGCAGTATAAACAGGGTGGGGAACACTGATGCTTTCTTT
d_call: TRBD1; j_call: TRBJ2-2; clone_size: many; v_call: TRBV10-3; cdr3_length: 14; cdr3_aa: CAIRGTGEIGELFF; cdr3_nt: TGTGCCATCAGGGGGACAGGGGAAATCGGGGAGCTGTTTTTT
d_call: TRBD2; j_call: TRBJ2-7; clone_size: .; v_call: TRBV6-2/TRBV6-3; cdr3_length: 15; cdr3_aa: CASSAEREWTYEQYF; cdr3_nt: TGTGCTAGCAGTGCCGAGCGGGAGTGGACCTACGAGCAGTACTTC
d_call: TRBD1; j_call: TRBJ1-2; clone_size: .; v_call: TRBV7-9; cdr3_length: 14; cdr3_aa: CASSWDRGFHGHAF; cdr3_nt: TGTGCCAGCAGTTGGGACAGGGGGTTTCATGGCCACGCCTTC
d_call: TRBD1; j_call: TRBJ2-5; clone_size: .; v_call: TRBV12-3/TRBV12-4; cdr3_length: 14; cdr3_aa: CDSAQGQSQETQYF; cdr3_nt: TGTGACAGTGCTCAGGGACAGTCCCAAGAGACCCAGTACTTC
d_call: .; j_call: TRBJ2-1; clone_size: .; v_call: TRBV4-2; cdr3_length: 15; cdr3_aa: CASSLDWTTGGEQFF; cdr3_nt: TGTGCCAGTAGCCTAGATTGGACTACCGGCGGCGAGCAGTTCTTC
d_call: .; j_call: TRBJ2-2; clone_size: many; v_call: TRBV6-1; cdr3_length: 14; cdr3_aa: CASSGLAITGELFF; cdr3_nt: TGTGCCAGCAGTGGGTTAGCGATCACCGGGGAGCTGTTTTTT
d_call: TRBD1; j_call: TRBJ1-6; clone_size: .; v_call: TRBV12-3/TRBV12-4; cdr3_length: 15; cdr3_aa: CASDRTGELNSPLHF; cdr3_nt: TGTGCCAGCGATCGGACAGGGGAGTTAAATTCACCCCTCCACTTT
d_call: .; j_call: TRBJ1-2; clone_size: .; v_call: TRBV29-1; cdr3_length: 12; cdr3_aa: CSVKRGTYGYTF; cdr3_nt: TGCAGCGTTAAGCGGGGGACCTATGGCTACACCTTT
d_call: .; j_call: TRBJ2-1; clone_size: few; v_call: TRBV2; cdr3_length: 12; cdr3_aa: CASSRQHNEQFF; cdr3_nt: TGTGCCAGCAGTCGGCAACACAATGAGCAGTTCTTC
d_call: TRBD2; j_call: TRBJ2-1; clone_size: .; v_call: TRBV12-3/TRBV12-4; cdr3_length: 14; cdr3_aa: CASFSSGRAGEQFF; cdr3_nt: TGTGCCAGCTTCTCTAGTGGGAGGGCGGGGGAGCAGTTCTTC
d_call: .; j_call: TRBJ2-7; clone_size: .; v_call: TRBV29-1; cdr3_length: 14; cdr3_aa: CSAPDGGRVGEQYF; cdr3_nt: TGCAGCGCCCCGGATGGCGGCCGCGTAGGAGAGCAGTACTTC
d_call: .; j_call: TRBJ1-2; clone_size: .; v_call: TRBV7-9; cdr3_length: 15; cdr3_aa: CASSLNRESFYGYTF; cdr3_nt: TGTGCCAGCAGCTTGAACAGGGAGTCCTTCTATGGCTACACCTTC
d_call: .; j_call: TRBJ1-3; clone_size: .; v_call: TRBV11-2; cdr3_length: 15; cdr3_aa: CASILGGDQGNTIYF; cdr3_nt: TGTGCCAGCATACTGGGCGGGGACCAGGGAAACACCATATATTTT
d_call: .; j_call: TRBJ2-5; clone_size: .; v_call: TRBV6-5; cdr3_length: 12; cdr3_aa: CASSPDWETQNF; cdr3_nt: TGTGCAAGCAGTCCCGACTGGGAGACCCAGAACTTC
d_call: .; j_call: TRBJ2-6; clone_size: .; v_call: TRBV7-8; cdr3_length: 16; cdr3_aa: CASSFPEGSGANVLTF; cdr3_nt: TGTGCCAGCAGTTTCCCCGAGGGCTCTGGGGCCAACGTCCTGACTTTC
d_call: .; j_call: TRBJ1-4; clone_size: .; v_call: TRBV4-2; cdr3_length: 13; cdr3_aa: CANRQPHREKPFF; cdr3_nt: TGTGCCAACAGACAGCCCCACCGTGAAAAACCGTTTTTT
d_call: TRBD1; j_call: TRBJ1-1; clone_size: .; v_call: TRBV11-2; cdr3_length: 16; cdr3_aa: CASSLERTGIDTGAFF; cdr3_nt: TGTGCCAGCAGCTTAGAACGGACAGGGATTGACACTGGGGCTTTCTTT
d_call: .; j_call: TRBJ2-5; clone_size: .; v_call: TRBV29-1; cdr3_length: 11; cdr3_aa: CSVEPGETHYF; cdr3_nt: TGCAGCGTTGAGCCTGGGGAGACCCACTACTTC
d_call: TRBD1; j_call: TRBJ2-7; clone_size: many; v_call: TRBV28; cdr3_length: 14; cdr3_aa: CASRGTGGAYEQYF; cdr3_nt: TGTGCCAGCAGGGGGACAGGGGGCGCTTACGAGCAGTACTTC
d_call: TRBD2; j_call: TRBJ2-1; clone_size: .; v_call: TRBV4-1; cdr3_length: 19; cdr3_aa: CASSLLPGPAGSSHNEQFF; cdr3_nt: TGCGCCAGCAGCCTCCTACCAGGGCCAGCGGGGAGCTCCCACAATGAACAATTCTTC
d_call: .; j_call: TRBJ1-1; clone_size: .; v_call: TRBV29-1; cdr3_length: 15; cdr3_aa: CSVGGTHTANTEAFF; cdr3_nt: TGCAGTGTTGGTGGCACACACACAGCAAACACTGAAGCTTTCTTT
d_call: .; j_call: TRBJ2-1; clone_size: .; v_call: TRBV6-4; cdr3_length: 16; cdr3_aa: CTSSAHGASEPNEQFF; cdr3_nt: TGTACCAGCAGCGCTCACGGGGCTTCGGAGCCCAATGAGCAGTTCTTC
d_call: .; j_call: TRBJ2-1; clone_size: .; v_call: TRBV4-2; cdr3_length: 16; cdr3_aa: CVSSCGTGGAYNEQFF; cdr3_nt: TGTGTCAGCAGCTGCGGAACAGGGGGGGCCTACAATGAGCAGTTCTTC
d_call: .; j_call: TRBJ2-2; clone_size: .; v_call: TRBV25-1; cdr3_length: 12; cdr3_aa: CACGGRVGELFF; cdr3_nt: TGTGCCTGTGGGGGCAGGGTCGGGGAGCTGTTTTTC
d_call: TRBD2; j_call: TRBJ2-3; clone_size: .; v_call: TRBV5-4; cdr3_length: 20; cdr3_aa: CASSLGGAGGHVPHTDTRYF; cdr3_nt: TGTGCCAGCAGCTTGGGGGGAGCGGGAGGGCACGTACCCCACACAGATACGCGATATTTT
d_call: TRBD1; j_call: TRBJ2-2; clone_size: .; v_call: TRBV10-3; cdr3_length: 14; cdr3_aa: CAIKGTANARELFF; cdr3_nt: TGTGCCATCAAAGGGACAGCGAACGCCAGGGAGCTGTTTTTT
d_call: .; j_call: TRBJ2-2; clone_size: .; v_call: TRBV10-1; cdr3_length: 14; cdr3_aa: CARSDGTDTGELFF; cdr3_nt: TGCGCCAGATCAGACGGCACGGACACCGGGGAGCTGTTTTTT
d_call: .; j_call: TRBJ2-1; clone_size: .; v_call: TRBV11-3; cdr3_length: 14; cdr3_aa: CASSRGPTHNEQFF; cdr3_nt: TGTGCCAGCAGCAGGGGACCTACCCACAATGAACAGTTCTTC
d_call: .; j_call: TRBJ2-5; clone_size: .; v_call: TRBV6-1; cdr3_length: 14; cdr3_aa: CASRPARVQEIRYF; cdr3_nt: TGTGCCAGCAGGCCGGCAAGAGTCCAAGAGATCCGGTACTTC
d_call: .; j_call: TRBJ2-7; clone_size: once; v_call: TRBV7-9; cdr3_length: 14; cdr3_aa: CASSERRRLYKQYF; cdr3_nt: TGTGCCAGCAGCGAGCGACGGAGACTCTACAAGCAGTACTTC
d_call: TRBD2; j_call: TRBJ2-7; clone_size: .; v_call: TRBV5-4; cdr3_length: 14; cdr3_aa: CARSLGLSKYEQYF; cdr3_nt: TGTGCCAGGAGCTTGGGACTAAGTAAATACGAGCAGTACTTC
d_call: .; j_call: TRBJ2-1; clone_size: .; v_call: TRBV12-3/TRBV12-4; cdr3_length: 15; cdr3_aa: CASSLVGGLYNGQFF; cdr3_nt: TGTGCCAGCAGTTTAGTGGGGGGCCTCTACAATGGGCAGTTCTTC
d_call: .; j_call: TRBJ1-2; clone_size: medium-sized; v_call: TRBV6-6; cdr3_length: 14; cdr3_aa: CASRGHDYNYGYTF; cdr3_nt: TGTGCCAGCAGGGGACACGACTATAACTATGGCTACACCTTC
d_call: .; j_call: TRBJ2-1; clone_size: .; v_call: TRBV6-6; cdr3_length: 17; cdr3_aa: CSSSYSVVQGIHNEQFF; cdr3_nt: TGTTCCAGCAGTTACTCGGTGGTACAGGGCATACACAATGAGCAGTTCTTC
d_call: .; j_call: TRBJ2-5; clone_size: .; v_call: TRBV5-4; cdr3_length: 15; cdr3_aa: CASSPTGERGYTQYF; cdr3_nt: TGTGCCAGCAGCCCGACGGGGGAGAGGGGATATACCCAGTACTTC
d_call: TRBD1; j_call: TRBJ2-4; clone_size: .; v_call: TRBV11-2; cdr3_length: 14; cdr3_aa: CPSRSGTGDNIQCF; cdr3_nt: TGTCCCAGCAGGTCCGGAACAGGGGATAACATTCAGTGCTTC
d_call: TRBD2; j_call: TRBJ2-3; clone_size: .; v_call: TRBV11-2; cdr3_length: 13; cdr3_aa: CASSSRGVDTQYF; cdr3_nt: TGTGCCAGCAGCTCCCGGGGGGTCGATACGCAGTATTTT
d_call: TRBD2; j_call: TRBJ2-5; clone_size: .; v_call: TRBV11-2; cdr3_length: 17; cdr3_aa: CASSLRLACDLSKTQYF; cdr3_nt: TGTGCCAGCAGCTTAAGACTAGCGTGTGACTTGAGCAAGACCCAGTACTTC
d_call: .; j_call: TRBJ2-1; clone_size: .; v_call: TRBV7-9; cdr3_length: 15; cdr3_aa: CASSDSLSESNEQLF; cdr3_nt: TGTGCCAGCAGTGATAGTTTATCAGAAAGCAATGAGCAGCTCTTC
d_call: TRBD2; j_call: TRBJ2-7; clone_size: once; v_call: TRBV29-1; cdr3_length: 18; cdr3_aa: CSVGPRLVRAGEIGKQYF; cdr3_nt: TGTAGCGTTGGGCCCCGTCTAGTTAGAGCGGGAGAAATCGGCAAGCAGTACTTC
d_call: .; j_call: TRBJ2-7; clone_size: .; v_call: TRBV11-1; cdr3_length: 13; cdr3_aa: CASRGIRSNEQYF; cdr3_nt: TGTGCCAGCAGGGGGATACGATCCAACGAGCAGTACTTC
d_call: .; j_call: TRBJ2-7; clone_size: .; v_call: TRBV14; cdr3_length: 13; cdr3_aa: CASSQEGAAHQYF; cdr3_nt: TGTGCCAGCAGCCAAGAGGGGGCAGCTCATCAGTACTTC
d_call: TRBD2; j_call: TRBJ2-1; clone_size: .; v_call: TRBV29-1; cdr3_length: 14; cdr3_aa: CSGEGSGSYNELFF; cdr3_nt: TGCAGCGGGGAGGGGAGCGGCTCCTACAATGAGCTGTTCTTC
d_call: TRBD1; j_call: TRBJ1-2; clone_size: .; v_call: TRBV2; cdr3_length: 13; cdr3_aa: CAISEYGQAPGTF; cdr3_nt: TGTGCCATCAGTGAATATGGACAGGCTCCAGGCACCTTC